Each of the 9 T cell receptor beta chains below was sequenced from the same sample in a study of control samples from healthy donors and cancer patients. Sequenced by immunoSEQ multiplex PCR; TCRdb stores in-frame clones only, minus some. The table has 50,000 to 65,000 clones, less than 95% seen once. Material for sequencing was PBMCs. The source is a woman aged 45-65 years with colorectal cancer.

In DNA, the CDR3 is TGCGCCAGCAGCTTGGTAGGCGGGGGGGTCGGCACAGATACGCAGTATTTT. Amino acid sequence: CASSLVGGGVGTDTQYF. The V gene is TRBV5-1, the J gene TRBJ2-3; 9 positions agree with TRBD2. V was pared by 0 bases and J by 1 base, with 6 bases of the junction left unmatched. Germline CDR1 SGHRS, CDR2 YFSETQ. The CDR3 sequence is 17 residues long.

The chain combines TRBV3-1 (or the pseudogene TRBV3-2) with TRBJ2-2, with 13 bases aligning to TRBD2. V lost 1 base, J lost 5 bases, and 4 bases stayed unmatched. The CDR3 sequence is 17 residues long. Per germline, CDR1 LGHDT and CDR2 YNNKEL (reference sequence). CDR3 protein: CASSQGLAGGRTGELFF. In DNA form, the CDR3 reads TGTGCCAGCAGCCAAGGACTAGCGGGGGGAAGAACCGGGGAGCTGTTTTTT.

This clone is a singleton in its sample. J is TRBJ1-2 and V is TRBV7-2; no clear D. The germline V gene encodes CDR1 SGHTA and CDR2 FQGNSA. The length of the CDR3 is 13 residues. V lost 1 base, J lost 1 base, and 4 bases lay in between. This CDR3 reads CASSLGLNYGYTF. Here the CDR3 DNA reads TGTGCCAGCAGCTTAGGGCTTAACTATGGCTACACCTTC.

The rearrangement uses TRBV6-5 and TRBJ2-3; D is ambiguous. V was shortened by 5 bases and J by 5 bases, with 8 bases between the two germline ends. From germline, CDR1 is MNHEY and CDR2 SVGAGI. The CDR3 covers 12 residues. DNA of the CDR3: TGTGCCAGCAGTAGCGAAGGAGATACGCAGTATTTT. Translation: CASSSEGDTQYF.

The CDR3 sequence: CSVSPRYKTGGPDTQYF. The CDR3 DNA reads as TGCAGCGTTTCCCCGAGATACAAGACAGGAGGACCAGATACGCAGTATTTT. The chain carries TRBV29-1 and TRBJ2-3; possible D gene TRBD1, 6 bases. CDR3 length: 17 amino acids. Germline assignment: CDR1 SQVTM and CDR2 ANQGSEA. Trimming took off 5 bases at V and 4 bases at J, with 25 bases between the two ends.

The chain is built from TRBV2 and TRBJ1-1; D is ambiguous. The CDR3 loop spans 14 amino acids. The V end lost 6 bases, the J end lost 6 bases, and 17 bases lay between the germline ends. CDR1 and CDR2 from the germline V gene are SNHLY and FYNNEI. The CDR3 reads CASRIQYLRAEAFF. Written as DNA, the CDR3 is TGTGCCAGCAGAATCCAATACCTACGCGCTGAAGCTTTCTTT.

V and J are TRBV28 and TRBJ2-6; D unclear. There are 15 residues in the CDR3. The V end was cut by 10 bases, the J end by 0 bases, with 13 bases between. Germline assignment: CDR1 MDHEN and CDR2 SYDVKM. The CDR3 loop is CATKGFFSGANVLTF. The DNA for the CDR3 is TGTGCCACAAAAGGATTCTTCTCTGGGGCCAACGTCCTGACTTTC.

The chain combines TRBV10-3 with TRBJ1-1; unclear D gene. From germline, CDR1 is ENHRY and CDR2 SYGVKD. The length of the CDR3 is 13 residues. Trimming cost V 1 base and J 11 bases, with 14 bases left between them. DNA of the CDR3: TGTGCCATCAGTGAGTTAAAGCAGGCCGGGGCTTTCTTT. Its translation: CAISELKQAGAFF.

The chain links TRBV6-6 to TRBJ1-1, with TRBD1 matching over 9 bases. V lost 7 bases and J lost 1; bases outside the gene matches: 7. Germline values: CDR1 MNHNY, CDR2 SVGAGI (reference sequence). This CDR3 region has 15 residues. The CDR3 is CASNSDRGRNTEAFF. The DNA of the CDR3 is TGTGCCAGCAACTCGGACAGGGGACGGAACACTGAAGCTTTCTTT.